Sequencing of this TCR beta chain was carried out in a study of T cells in Graves' hyperthyroidism and ophthalmopathy. This CDR3 contains 17 residues. Germline V gene data show CDR1 as LGHDT and CDR2 as YNNKEL (reference sequence). Trimming took 0 bases from V and 3 from J, leaving 18 bases between them. RNA transcripts yielded amplified TCR beta CDR3 regions. First-round RT-PCR targeting the TCR CDR3 was performed with the HTBI primer set. TCRdb analysed the multiplex PCR reads with MiXCR anew, one entry per CDR3 protein. The sample shows more than 550,000 distinct CDR3 sequences, over 15% of them seen only once. From around 11 ml of fresh peripheral blood, PBMCs were isolated. This clonotype was detected ten times or more.

What was sequenced was blood. This clonotype originated in a woman aged 50 to 60 with Graves' hyperthyroidism that later progressed to Graves' ophthalmopathy. This chain joins TRBV3-1 and TRBJ2-7; perhaps TRBD2 as D (7 bases). This CDR3 reads CASSQDAGAQLIYEQYF. The CDR3 nucleotides are TGTGCCAGCAGCCAAGATGCGGGGGCCCAACTTATCTACGAGCAGTACTTC.